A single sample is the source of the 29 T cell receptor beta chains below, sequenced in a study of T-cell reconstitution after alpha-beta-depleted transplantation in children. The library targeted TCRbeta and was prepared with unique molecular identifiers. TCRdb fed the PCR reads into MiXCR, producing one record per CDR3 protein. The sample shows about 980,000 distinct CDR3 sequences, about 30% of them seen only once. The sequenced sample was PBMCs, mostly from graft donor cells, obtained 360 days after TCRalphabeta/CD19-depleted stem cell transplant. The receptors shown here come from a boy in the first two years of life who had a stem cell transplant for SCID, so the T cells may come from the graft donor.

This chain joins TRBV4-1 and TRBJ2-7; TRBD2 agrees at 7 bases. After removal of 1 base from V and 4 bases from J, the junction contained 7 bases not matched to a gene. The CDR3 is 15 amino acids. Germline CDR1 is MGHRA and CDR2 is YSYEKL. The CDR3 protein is CASSQGVGGLYEQYF. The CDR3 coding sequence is TGCGCCAGCAGCCAAGGGGTCGGGGGGTTGTACGAGCAGTACTTC.

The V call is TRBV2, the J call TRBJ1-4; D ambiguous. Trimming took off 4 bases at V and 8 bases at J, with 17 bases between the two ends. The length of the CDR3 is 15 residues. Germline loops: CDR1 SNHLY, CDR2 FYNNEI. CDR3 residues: CASSVENGALEKLFF. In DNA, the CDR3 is TGTGCCAGCAGTGTAGAAAACGGAGCCCTAGAAAAACTGTTTTTT.

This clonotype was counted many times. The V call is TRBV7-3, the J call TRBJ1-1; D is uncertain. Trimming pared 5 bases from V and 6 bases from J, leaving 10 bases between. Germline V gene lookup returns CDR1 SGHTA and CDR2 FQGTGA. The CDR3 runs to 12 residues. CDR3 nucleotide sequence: TGTGCCAGCAGCCATCCGGGCGCTGAAGCTTTCTTT. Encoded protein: CASSHPGAEAFF.

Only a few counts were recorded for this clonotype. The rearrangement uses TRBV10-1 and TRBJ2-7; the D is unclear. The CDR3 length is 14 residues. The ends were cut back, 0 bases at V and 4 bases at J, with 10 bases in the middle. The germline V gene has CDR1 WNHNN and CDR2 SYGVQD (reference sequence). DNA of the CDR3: TGCGCCAGCAGTGAGTCCCGTTGGGAATACGAGCAGTACTTC. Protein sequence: CASSESRWEYEQYF.

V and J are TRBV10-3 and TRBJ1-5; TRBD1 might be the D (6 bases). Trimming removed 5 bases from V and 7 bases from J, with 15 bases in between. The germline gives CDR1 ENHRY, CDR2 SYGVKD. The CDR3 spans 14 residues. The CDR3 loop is CAISPTGTNQPQHF. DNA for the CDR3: TGTGCCATCAGTCCCACAGGGACAAACCAGCCCCAGCATTTT.

DNA of the CDR3: TGTGCCAGCAGCCAAGCTCGGTCTAGGGGAAGGACCTACAATGAGCAGTTCTTC. Translating gives CASSQARSRGRTYNEQFF. V gene TRBV3-1 combines with J gene TRBJ2-1, with D possibly TRBD1 on 5 matching bases. The CDR3 spans 18 residues. Per the germline V gene, CDR1 is LGHDT and CDR2 is YNNKEL (reference sequence). Trimming pared 1 base from V and 2 bases from J, leaving 18 bases between.

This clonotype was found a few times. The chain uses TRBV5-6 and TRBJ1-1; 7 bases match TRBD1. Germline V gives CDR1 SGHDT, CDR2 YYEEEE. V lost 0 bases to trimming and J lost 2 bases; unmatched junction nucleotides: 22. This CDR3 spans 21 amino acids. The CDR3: CASSLAPSGQKTRRLNTEAFF. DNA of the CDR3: TGTGCCAGCAGCTTGGCACCGTCGGGACAGAAGACCAGAAGGCTCAACACTGAAGCTTTCTTT.

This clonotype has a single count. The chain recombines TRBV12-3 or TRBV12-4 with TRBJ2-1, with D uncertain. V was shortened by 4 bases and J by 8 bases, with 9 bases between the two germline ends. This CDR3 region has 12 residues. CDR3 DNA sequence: TGTGCCAGCAGTTCCCGGTACTATGAGCAGTTCTTC. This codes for CASSSRYYEQFF.

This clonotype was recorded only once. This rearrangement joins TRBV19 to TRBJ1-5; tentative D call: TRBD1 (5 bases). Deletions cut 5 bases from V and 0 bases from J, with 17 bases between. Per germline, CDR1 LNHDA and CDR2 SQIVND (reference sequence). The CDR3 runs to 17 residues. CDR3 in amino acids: CASSPDLGPYSNQPQHF. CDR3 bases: TGTGCCAGTAGTCCGGACTTGGGGCCGTATAGCAATCAGCCCCAGCATTTT.

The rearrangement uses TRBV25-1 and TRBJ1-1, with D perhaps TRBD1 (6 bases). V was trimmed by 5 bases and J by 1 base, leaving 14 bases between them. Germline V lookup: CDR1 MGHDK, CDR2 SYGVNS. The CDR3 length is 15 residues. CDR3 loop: CASSSSGTPNTEAFF. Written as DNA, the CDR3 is TGTGCCAGCAGTTCTTCCGGGACACCGAACACTGAAGCTTTCTTT.

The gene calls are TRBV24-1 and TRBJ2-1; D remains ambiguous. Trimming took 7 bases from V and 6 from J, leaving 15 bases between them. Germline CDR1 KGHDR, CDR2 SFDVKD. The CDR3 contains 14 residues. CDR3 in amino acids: CATSLPSKANEQFF. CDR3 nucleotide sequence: TGTGCCACCAGCCTACCCTCGAAGGCCAATGAGCAGTTCTTC.

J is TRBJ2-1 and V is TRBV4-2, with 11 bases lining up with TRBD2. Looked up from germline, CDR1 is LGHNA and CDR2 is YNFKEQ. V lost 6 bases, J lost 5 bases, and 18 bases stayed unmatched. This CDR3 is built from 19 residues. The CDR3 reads CASSPLQLAGGGRNNEQFF. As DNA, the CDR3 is TGTGCCAGCAGTCCTCTGCAGCTAGCGGGGGGAGGAAGAAACAATGAGCAGTTCTTC.

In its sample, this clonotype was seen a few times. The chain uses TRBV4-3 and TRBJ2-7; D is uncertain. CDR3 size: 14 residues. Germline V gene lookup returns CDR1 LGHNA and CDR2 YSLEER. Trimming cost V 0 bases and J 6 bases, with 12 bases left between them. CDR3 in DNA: TGCGCCAGCAGCCAAGACGGGTATGCGAGCGAGCAGTACTTC. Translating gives CASSQDGYASEQYF.

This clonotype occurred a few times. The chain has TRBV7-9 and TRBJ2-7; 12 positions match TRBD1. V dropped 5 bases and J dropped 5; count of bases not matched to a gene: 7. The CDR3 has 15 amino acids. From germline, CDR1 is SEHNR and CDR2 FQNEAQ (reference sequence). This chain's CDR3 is CASSPRDRGRHEQYF. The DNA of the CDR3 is TGTGCCAGCAGCCCTCGGGACAGGGGGCGTCACGAGCAGTACTTC.

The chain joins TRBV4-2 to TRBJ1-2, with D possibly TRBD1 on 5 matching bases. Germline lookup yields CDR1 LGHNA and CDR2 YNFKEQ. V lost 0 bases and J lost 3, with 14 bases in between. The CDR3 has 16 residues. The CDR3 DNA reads TGTGCCAGCAGCCAAGATAGGGACGGATGGGACTATGGCTACACCTTC. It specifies CASSQDRDGWDYGYTF.

The CDR3 reads CASSYEASLTTGELFF. CDR3 coding DNA: TGTGCCAGCAGTTACGAAGCTAGCTTGACCACCGGGGAGCTGTTTTTT. The chain employs TRBV6-5 and TRBJ2-2, with a weak D call TRBD2 (5 bases). V was pared by 2 bases and J by 4 bases, with 14 bases between. Germline V gene lookup returns CDR1 MNHEY and CDR2 SVGAGI. The CDR3 runs to 16 residues.

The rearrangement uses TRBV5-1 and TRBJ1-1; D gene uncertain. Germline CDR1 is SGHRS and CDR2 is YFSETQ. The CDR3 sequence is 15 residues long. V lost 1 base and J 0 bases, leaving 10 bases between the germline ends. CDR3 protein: CASSLTAGMNTEAFF. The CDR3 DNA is TGCGCCAGCAGCTTGACCGCTGGCATGAACACTGAAGCTTTCTTT. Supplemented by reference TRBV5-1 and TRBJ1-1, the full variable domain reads KAGVTQTPRYLIKTRGQQVTLSCSPISGHRSVSWYQQTPGQGLQFLFEYFSETQRNKGNFPGRFSGRQFSNSRSEMNVSTLELGDSALYLCASSLTAGMNTEAFFGQGTRLTVV.

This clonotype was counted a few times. DNA of the CDR3: TGTGCCAGCTGGGGGGATAGTAAACAGACCCAGTACTTC. As protein: CASWGDSKQTQYF. The chain recombines TRBV25-1 with TRBJ2-5, with D maybe TRBD2 (6 bases). CDR3 length: 13 amino acids. The germline V and J ends were trimmed by 8 bases and 6 bases, with 16 bases remaining between them. CDR1 MGHDK and CDR2 SYGVNS come from the germline V gene. Combining the CDR3 with reference TRBV25-1 and TRBJ2-5 gives the whole variable domain EADIYQTPRYLVIGTGKKITLECSQTMGHDKMYWYQQDPGMELHLIHYSYGVNSTEKGDLSSESTVSRIRTEHFPLTLESARPSHTSQYLCASWGDSKQTQYFGPGTRLLVL.

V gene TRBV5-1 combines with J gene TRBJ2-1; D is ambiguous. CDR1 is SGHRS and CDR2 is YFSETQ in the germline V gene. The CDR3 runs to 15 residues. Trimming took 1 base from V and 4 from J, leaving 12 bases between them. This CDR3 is CASSLFGDGYNEQFF. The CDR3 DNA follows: TGCGCCAGCAGCTTGTTTGGAGACGGATACAATGAGCAGTTCTTC.

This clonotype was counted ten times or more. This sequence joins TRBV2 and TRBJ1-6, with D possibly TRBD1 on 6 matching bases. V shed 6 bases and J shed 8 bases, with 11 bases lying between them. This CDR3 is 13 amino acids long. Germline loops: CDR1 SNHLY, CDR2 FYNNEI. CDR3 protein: CASSARGDSPLHF. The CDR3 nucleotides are TGTGCCAGCAGCGCAAGGGGGGATTCACCCCTCCACTTT.

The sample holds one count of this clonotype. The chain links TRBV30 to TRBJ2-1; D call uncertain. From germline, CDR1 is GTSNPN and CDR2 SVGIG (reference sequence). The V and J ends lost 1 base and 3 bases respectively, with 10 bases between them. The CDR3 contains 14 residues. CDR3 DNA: TGTGCCTGGAGTGGATGGGAAAACTACAATGAGCAGTTCTTC. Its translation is CAWSGWENYNEQFF. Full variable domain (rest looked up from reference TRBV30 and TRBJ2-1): SQTIHQWPATLVQPVGSPLSLECTVEGTSNPNLYWYRQAAGRGLQLLFYSVGIGQISSEVPQNLSASRPQDRQFILSSKKLLLSDSGFYLCAWSGWENYNEQFFGPGTRLTVL.

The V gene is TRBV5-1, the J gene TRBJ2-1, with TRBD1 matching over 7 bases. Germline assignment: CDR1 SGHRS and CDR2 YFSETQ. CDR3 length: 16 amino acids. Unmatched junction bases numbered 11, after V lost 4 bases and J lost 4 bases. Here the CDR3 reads CASSPDRVSLYNEQFF. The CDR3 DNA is TGCGCCAGCAGCCCTGACAGGGTTTCTTTATACAATGAGCAGTTCTTC. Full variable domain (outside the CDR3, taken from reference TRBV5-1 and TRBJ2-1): KAGVTQTPRYLIKTRGQQVTLSCSPISGHRSVSWYQQTPGQGLQFLFEYFSETQRNKGNFPGRFSGRQFSNSRSEMNVSTLELGDSALYLCASSPDRVSLYNEQFFGPGTRLTVL.

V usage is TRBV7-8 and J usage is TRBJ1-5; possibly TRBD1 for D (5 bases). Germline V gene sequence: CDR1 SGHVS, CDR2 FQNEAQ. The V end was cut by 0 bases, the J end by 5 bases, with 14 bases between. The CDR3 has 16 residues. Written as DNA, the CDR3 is TGTGCCAGCAGCTTAGCGAGGTGGGCAGGGCATCAGCCCCAGCATTTT. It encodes CASSLARWAGHQPQHF.

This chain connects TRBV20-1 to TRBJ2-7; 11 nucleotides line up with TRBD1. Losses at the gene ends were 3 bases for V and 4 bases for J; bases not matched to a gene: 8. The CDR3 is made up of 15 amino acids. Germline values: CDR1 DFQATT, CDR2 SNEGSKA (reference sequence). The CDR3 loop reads CSARPGTGGTYEQYF. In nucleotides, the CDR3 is TGCAGTGCTAGGCCCGGGACAGGGGGGACGTACGAGCAGTACTTC.

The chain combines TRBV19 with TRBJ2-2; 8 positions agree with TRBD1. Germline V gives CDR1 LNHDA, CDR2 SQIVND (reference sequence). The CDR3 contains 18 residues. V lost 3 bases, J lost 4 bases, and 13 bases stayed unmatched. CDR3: CASSIALAGQGGTGELFF. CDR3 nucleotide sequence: TGTGCCAGTAGTATTGCCCTGGCTGGACAGGGAGGCACCGGGGAGCTGTTTTTT.

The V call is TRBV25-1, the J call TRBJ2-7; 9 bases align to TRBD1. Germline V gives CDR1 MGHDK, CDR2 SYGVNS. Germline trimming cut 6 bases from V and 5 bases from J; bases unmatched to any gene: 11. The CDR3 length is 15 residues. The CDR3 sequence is CASSGVWTGVHEQYF. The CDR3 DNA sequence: TGTGCCAGCAGCGGTGTCTGGACAGGGGTCCACGAGCAGTACTTC.

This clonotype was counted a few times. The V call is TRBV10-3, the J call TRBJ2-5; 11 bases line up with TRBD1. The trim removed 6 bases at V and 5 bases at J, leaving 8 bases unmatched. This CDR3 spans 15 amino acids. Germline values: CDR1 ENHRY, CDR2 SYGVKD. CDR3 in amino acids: CAIRAGQGEEETQYF. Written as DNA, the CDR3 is TGTGCCATCAGGGCGGGACAGGGGGAAGAGGAGACCCAGTACTTC.

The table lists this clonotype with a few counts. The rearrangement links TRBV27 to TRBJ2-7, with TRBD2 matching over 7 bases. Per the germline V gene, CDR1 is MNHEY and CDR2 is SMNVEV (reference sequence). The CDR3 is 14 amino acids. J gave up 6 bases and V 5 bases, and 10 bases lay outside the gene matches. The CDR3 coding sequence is TGTGCCAGCAGTCCCTGGGGGGGGTCTGTCGAGCAGTACTTC. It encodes CASSPWGGSVEQYF.

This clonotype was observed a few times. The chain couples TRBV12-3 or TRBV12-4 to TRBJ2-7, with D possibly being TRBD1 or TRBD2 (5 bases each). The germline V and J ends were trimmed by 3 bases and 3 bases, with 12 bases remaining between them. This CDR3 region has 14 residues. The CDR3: CASSFTGANYEQYF. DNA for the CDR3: TGTGCCAGCAGTTTCACCGGGGCAAACTACGAGCAGTACTTC.